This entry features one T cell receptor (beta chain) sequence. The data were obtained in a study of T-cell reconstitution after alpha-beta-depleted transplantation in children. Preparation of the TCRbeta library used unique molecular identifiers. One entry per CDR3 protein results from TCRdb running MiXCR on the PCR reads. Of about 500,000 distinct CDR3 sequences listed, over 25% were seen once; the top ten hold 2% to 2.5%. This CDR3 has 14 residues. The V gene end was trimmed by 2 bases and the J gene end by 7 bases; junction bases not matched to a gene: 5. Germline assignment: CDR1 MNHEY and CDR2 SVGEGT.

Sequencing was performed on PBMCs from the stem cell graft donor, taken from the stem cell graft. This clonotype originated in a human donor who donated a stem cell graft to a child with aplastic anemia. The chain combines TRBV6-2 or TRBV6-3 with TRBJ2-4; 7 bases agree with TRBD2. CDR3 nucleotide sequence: TGTGCCAGCAGTTACGGGAGGGTTCGGAACATTCAGTACTTC. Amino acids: CASSYGRVRNIQYF.